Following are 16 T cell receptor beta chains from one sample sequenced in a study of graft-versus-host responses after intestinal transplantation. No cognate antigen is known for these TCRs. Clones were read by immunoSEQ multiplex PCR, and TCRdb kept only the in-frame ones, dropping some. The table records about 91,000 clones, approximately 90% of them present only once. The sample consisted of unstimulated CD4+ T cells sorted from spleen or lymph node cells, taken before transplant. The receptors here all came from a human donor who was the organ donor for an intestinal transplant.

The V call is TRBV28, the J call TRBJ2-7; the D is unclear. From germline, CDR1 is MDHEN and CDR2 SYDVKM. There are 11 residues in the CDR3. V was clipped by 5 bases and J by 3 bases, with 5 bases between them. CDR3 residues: CASSLNYEQYF. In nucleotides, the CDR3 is TGTGCCAGCAGTCTAAACTACGAGCAGTACTTC. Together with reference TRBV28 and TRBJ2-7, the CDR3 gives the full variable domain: DVKVTQSSRYLVKRTGEKVFLECVQDMDHENMFWYRQDPGLGLRLIYFSYDVKMKEKGDIPEGYSVSREKKERFSLILESASTNQTSMYLCASSLNYEQYFGPGTRLTVT.

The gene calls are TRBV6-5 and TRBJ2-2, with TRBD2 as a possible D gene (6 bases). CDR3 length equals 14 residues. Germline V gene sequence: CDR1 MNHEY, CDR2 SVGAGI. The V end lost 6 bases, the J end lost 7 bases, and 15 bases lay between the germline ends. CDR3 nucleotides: TGTGCCAGCAGCCAGACGCGGAGGGGCGGGGAGCTGTTTTTT. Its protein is CASSQTRRGGELFF.

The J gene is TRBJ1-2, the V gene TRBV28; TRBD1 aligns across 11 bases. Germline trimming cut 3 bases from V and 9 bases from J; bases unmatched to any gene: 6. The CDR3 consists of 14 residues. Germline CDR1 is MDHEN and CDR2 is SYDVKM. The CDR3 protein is CASSLGQGGFSYTF. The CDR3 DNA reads TGTGCCAGCAGTTTGGGACAGGGGGGGTTTAGCTACACCTTC.

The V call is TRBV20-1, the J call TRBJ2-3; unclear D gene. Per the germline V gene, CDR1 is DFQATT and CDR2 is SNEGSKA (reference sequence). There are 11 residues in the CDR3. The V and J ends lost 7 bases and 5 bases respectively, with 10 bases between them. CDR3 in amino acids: CSGYIGDTQYF. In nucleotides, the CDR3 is TGCAGTGGTTATATCGGAGATACGCAGTATTTT.

CDR3 region: CASSERQPRTDTQYF. For the CDR3, the DNA is TGTGCCAGCAGTGAAAGGCAACCGCGGACAGATACGCAGTATTTT. The rearrangement uses TRBV6-1 and TRBJ2-3, with D hard to call. V lost 2 bases to trimming and J lost 3 bases, with 12 bases between them. This CDR3 region has 15 residues. Per the germline V gene, CDR1 is MNHNS and CDR2 is SASEGT.

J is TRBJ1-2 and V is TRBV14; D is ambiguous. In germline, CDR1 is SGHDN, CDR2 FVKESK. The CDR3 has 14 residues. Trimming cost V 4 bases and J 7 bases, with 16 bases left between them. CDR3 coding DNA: TGTGCCAGCAGCCTAAGCCCGAGAGGAACTGGCTACACCTTC. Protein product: CASSLSPRGTGYTF.

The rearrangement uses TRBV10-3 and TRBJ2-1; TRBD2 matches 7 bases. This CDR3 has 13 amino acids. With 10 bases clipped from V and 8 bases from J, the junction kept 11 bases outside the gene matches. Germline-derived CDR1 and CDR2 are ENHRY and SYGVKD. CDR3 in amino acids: CATAGTMDDEQFF. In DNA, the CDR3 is TGTGCCACTGCCGGGACTATGGATGATGAGCAGTTCTTC.

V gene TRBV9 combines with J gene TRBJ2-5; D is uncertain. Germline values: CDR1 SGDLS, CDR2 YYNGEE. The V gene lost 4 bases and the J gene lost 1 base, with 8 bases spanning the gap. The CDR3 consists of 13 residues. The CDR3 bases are TGTGCCAGCAGCCCTCGCAGCCAAGAGACCCAGTACTTC. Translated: CASSPRSQETQYF.

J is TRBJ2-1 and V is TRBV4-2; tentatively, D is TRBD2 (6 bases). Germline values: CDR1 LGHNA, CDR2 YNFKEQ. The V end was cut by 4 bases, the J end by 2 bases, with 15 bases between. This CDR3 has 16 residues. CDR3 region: CASSLGTLQTYNEQFF. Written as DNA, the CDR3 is TGTGCCAGCAGCCTCGGGACTCTCCAAACCTACAATGAGCAGTTCTTC.

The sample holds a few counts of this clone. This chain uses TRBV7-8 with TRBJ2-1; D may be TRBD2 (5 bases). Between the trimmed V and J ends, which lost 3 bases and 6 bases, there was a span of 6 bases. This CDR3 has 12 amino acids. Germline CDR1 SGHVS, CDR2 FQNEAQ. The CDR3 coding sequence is TGTGCCAGCAGCTTTACTAGCAATGAGCAGTTCTTC. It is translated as CASSFTSNEQFF.

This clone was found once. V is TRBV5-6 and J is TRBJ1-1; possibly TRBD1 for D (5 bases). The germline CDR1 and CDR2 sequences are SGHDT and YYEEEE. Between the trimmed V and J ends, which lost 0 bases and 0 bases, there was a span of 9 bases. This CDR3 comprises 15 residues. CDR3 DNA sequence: TGTGCCAGCAGCTTGGGGCAGGGCCTGAACACTGAAGCTTTCTTT. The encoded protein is CASSLGQGLNTEAFF.

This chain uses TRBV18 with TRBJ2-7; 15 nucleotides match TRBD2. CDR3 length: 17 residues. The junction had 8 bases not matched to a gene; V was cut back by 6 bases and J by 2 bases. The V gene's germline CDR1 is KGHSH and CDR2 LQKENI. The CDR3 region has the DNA TGTGCCAGCTCGGCGGGACTAGCGGGAGGTCCCCCCTACGAGCAGTACTTC. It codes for CASSAGLAGGPPYEQYF.

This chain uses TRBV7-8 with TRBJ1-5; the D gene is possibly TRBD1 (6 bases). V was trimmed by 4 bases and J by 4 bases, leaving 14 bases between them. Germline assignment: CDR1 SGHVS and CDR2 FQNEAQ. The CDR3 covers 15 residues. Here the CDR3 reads CASSSSGQLNQPQHF. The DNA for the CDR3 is TGTGCCAGCAGCTCGAGCGGACAGTTGAATCAGCCCCAGCATTTT. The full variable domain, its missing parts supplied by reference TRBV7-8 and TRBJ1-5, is GAGVSQSPRYKVAKRGQDVALRCDPISGHVSLFWYQQALGQGPEFLTYFQNEAQLDKSGLPSDRFFAERPEGSVSTLKIQRTQQEDSAVYLCASSSSGQLNQPQHFGDGTRLSIL.

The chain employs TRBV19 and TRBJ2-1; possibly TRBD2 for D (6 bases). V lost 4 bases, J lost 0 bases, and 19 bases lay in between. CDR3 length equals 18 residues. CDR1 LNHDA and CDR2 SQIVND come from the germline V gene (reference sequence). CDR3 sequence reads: CASSSGRSGRHSYNEQFF. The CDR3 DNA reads TGTGCCAGTAGTAGTGGGAGGTCGGGACGACACTCCTACAATGAGCAGTTCTTC.

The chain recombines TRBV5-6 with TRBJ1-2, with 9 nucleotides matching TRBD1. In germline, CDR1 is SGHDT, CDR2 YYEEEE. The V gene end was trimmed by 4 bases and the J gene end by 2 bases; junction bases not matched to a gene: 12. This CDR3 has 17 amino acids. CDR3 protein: CASSPRDRAGSNYGYTF. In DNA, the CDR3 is TGTGCCAGCAGCCCCCGGGACAGGGCGGGGTCCAACTATGGCTACACCTTC.

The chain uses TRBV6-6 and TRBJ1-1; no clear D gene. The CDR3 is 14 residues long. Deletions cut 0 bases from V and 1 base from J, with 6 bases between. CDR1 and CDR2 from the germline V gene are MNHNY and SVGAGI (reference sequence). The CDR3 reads CASSYSQTNTEAFF. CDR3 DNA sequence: TGTGCCAGCAGTTACTCACAGACGAACACTGAAGCTTTCTTT.